Sequencing of this TCR beta chain was carried out in a study of shared clonotypes between healthy human individuals. Measured with immunoSEQ multiplex PCR; TCRdb has only the in-frame clones, and not every one. The table shows about 2.2 million clones, with 85% to 95% occurring only once. On this clone itself: Germline and junction disagree at one end, which may indicate a read error.

Naive CD8 cells comprised CD45RO-negative, CCR7-positively selected cells, excluding terminally differentiated effector memory CD45RA+ cells. The clonotype was recovered from a man between 18 and 35 years old in good health. Some clones in this sample may be carry-over from other donors' samples. The sequenced sample was naive CD8+ T cells from PBMCs.

CDR3 residues: CASSHDPRQTGGSAF. In DNA, the CDR3 is TGTGCCAGCAGCCACGATCCTCGGCAAACAGGGGGCTCTGCCTTC. The chain employs TRBV7-9 and TRBJ1-2, with 9 positions matching TRBD1. Germline V gene sequence: CDR1 SEHNR, CDR2 FQNEAQ (reference sequence). This CDR3 is 15 amino acids long.